A single sample is the source of the 28 T cell receptor beta chains below, sequenced in a study of cytomegalovirus exposure and HLA in healthy donors. Vbeta (60) and Jbeta (13) primers were used in the PCR. Sequencing used immunoSEQ multiplex PCR; TCRdb keeps in-frame clones, though not all of them. Counted here are nearly 110,000 clones, under 80% occurring once; the ten biggest clones make up more than 3%. The sequencing input was PBMCs. The receptor source for this set is a man aged 60-69 years in good health and CMV-seronegative.

The chain carries TRBV27 and TRBJ1-2, with D possibly matching TRBD1 (6 bases). CDR1 and CDR2 from the germline V gene are MNHEY and SMNVEV (reference sequence). Trimming left V 5 bases short and J 3 bases short, with 10 bases between. The CDR3 is 13 residues long. CDR3 DNA: TGTGCCAGCAGTCAACAGGGCCACTATGGCTACACCTTC. This gives the protein CASSQQGHYGYTF.

The gene calls are TRBV5-6 and TRBJ2-5, with TRBD1 matching 7 bases. V gave up 5 bases and J gave up 1 base; unmatched junction bases: 14. The CDR3 extends over 17 amino acids. Germline loops: CDR1 SGHDT, CDR2 YYEEEE. The CDR3 sequence: CASSRQGEARVQETQYF. CDR3 DNA sequence: TGTGCCAGCAGTCGCCAGGGGGAAGCGAGAGTCCAAGAGACCCAGTACTTC.

This clone has more than one count but fewer than ten. This chain joins TRBV6-7 and TRBJ1-1; TRBD1 matches 7 bases. TRBV6-7 is classed as an ORF, of uncertain function. Trimming at V came to 4 bases and at J to 7 bases, leaving 12 bases not matched to a gene. The CDR3 is 15 residues long. The CDR3 bases are TGTGCCAGCAGTTCTCGGACAGGCCGTCCAAATGAAGCTTTCTTT. Translated: CASSSRTGRPNEAFF.

The V call is TRBV5-1, the J call TRBJ2-5; the D gene is possibly TRBD2 (5 bases). Trimming took 2 bases from V and 5 from J, leaving 10 bases between them. The CDR3 totals 13 residues. Germline CDR1 and CDR2: SGHRS and YFSETQ. The CDR3 sequence is CASSFGVGETQYF. The CDR3 nucleotides are TGCGCCAGCAGCTTCGGGGTAGGGGAGACCCAGTACTTC.

DNA for the CDR3: TGTGCCAGCTCACCCGGGACAGCCTACGAGCAGTACTTC. Its translation is CASSPGTAYEQYF. This chain links TRBV18 with TRBJ2-7, with 7 bases fitting TRBD1. This CDR3 has 13 amino acids. In germline, CDR1 is KGHSH, CDR2 LQKENI. The trim removed 3 bases at V and 2 bases at J, leaving 1 base unmatched.

The rearrangement uses TRBV29-1 and TRBJ2-2; D unresolved. V was shortened by 7 bases and J by 1 base, with 4 bases between the two germline ends. CDR3 size: 11 residues. Germline V CDR1 and CDR2: SQVTM, ANQGSEA. The CDR3 DNA is TGCAGCGGAGGGAACACCGGGGAGCTGTTTTTT. It encodes CSGGNTGELFF.

V gene TRBV11-3 combines with J gene TRBJ2-2; 11 bases line up with TRBD1. The CDR3 length is 15 residues. Germline V gene lookup returns CDR1 SGHNT and CDR2 YENEEA. V shed 5 bases, J shed 3 bases, and the junction held 2 bases outside the gene matches. This CDR3 is CASSPGQGDTGELFF. The CDR3 bases are TGTGCCAGCAGCCCGGGACAGGGGGACACCGGGGAGCTGTTTTTT.

This chain connects TRBV19 to TRBJ2-3, with 10 bases matching TRBD2. Losses at the gene ends were 4 bases for V and 0 bases for J; bases not matched to a gene: 7. Germline CDR1 LNHDA, CDR2 SQIVND (reference sequence). CDR3 length equals 17 residues. The CDR3 sequence: CASSRRAGGSSTDTQYF. The CDR3 coding sequence is TGTGCCAGTAGTAGGCGAGCGGGGGGGAGTAGCACAGATACGCAGTATTTT.

The CDR3 coding sequence is TGTGCCAGCAGTGAGTGGCGGACAGGGCACCAAGAGACCCAGTACTTC. This sequence encodes CASSEWRTGHQETQYF. The V and J genes are TRBV6-1 and TRBJ2-5; 8 nucleotides align to TRBD1. V lost 3 bases, J lost 0 bases, and 6 bases stayed unmatched. This CDR3 region has 16 residues. The germline CDR1 and CDR2 sequences are MNHNS and SASEGT.

This clone was recorded once. This chain links TRBV19 with TRBJ2-6; TRBD1 might be the D (6 bases). Trimming stripped 9 bases from V and 0 bases from J, with 9 bases between. From germline, CDR1 is LNHDA and CDR2 SQIVND (reference sequence). CDR3 length equals 14 residues. As DNA, the CDR3 is TGTGCCAGCCGACAGGTCTCTGGGGCCAACGTCCTGACTTTC. Amino acid sequence: CASRQVSGANVLTF.

The chain couples TRBV18 to TRBJ2-5; 8 nucleotides match TRBD2. Trimming removed 1 base from V and 0 bases from J; junction bases left unmatched: 1. The CDR3 is 15 residues long. CDR1 and CDR2 from the germline V gene are KGHSH and LQKENI. This CDR3 is CASSPLAGHQETQYF. For the CDR3, the DNA is TGTGCCAGCTCACCACTAGCGGGACACCAAGAGACCCAGTACTTC.

This chain joins TRBV4-3 and TRBJ1-2; D may be TRBD1 (5 bases). With 4 bases removed from V and 6 bases from J, the gap between germline ends came to 18 bases. The CDR3 runs to 15 residues. The germline V gene encodes CDR1 LGHNA and CDR2 YSLEER. Here the CDR3 DNA reads TGCGCCAGCAGCCGAAACCTGCAGGGAATAGATGGCTACACCTTC. It specifies CASSRNLQGIDGYTF.

This rearrangement joins TRBV10-3 to TRBJ2-5, with TRBD1 matching over 7 bases. CDR1 ENHRY and CDR2 SYGVKD come from the germline V gene. The CDR3 runs 14 residues. Trimming at V came to 10 bases and at J to 4 bases, leaving 12 bases not matched to a gene. The CDR3 region has the DNA TGTGCCACCCGCGACAGGGCAGGTGGAGAGACCCAGTACTTC. This gives the protein CATRDRAGGETQYF.

The V and J genes are TRBV28 and TRBJ1-6; D not resolved. The CDR3 runs to 15 residues. Germline loops: CDR1 MDHEN, CDR2 SYDVKM. The V and J ends lost 7 bases and 5 bases respectively, with 15 bases between them. CDR3 in DNA: TGTGCCAGCACCCTGTGGTCGAGTAATAATTCACCCCTCCACTTT. Protein sequence: CASTLWSSNNSPLHF.

This clone was seen more than once but under ten times. V and J are TRBV5-6 and TRBJ2-3; 8 bases fit TRBD2. Germline CDR1 SGHDT, CDR2 YYEEEE. This CDR3 contains 13 residues. V shed 2 bases, J shed 5 bases, and the junction held 1 base outside the gene matches. The CDR3 reads CASSFGTRDTQYF. CDR3 nucleotides: TGTGCCAGCAGCTTTGGGACTAGAGATACGCAGTATTTT.

J is TRBJ1-6 and V is TRBV11-3; D remains unclear. V was trimmed by 1 base and J by 9 bases, leaving 4 bases between them. The V gene's germline CDR1 is SGHNT and CDR2 YENEEA. The length of the CDR3 is 12 residues. The DNA of the CDR3 is TGTGCCAGCAGCTTAGGCGGTTCACCCCTCCACTTT. It codes for CASSLGGSPLHF.

The chain joins TRBV5-5 to TRBJ1-1; 8 bases map to TRBD1. This CDR3 region has 14 residues. V lost 4 bases to trimming and J lost 6 bases; unmatched junction nucleotides: 8. The V gene's germline CDR1 is SGHKS and CDR2 YYEKEE (reference sequence). The CDR3 is CASSRRTGTAEAFF. CDR3 bases: TGTGCCAGCAGCCGGAGGACAGGGACTGCTGAAGCTTTCTTT.

The V call is TRBV4-2, the J call TRBJ2-1; 7 bases map to TRBD1. The V gene's germline CDR1 is LGHNA and CDR2 YNFKEQ. This CDR3 has 19 amino acids. J lost 8 bases, V lost 0 bases, and 19 bases had no gene match. The CDR3 coding sequence is TGTGCCAGCAGCCAAGAGCCCCGCACAGGGGCCATGGGGTACGATGAGCAGTTCTTC. Translated, it gives CASSQEPRTGAMGYDEQFF.

The chain has TRBV7-2 and TRBJ2-2, with D tentatively TRBD2 (5 bases). Germline V CDR1 and CDR2: SGHTA, FQGNSA. The CDR3 covers 14 residues. Trimming stripped 5 bases from V and 3 bases from J, with 10 bases between. The CDR3 loop is CASSPTRDTGELFF. DNA for the CDR3: TGTGCCAGCAGCCCTACTAGAGACACCGGGGAGCTGTTTTTT.

This clone is a singleton in its sample. One end of the junction varies from germline; a read error may be responsible. V is TRBV11-3 and J is TRBJ1-2; TRBD1 aligns across 7 bases. This CDR3 spans 13 amino acids. The germline gives CDR1 SGHNT, CDR2 YENEEA. The DNA for the CDR3 is TGTGCCAGCAGCCCGGGGGCCCGGACAGGCCCGCTCTTC. Translating it yields CASSPGARTGPLF. Using reference TRBV11-3 and TRBJ1-2 for the parts outside the CDR3, the full variable domain is EAGVVQSPRYKIIEKKQPVAFWCNPISGHNTLYWYLQNLGQGPELLIRYENEEAVDDSQLPKDRFSAERLKGVDSTLKIQPAELGDSAVYLCASSPGARTGPLFGSGTRLTVV.

This sequence joins TRBV19 and TRBJ2-1; 9 nucleotides align to TRBD1. Looked up from germline, CDR1 is LNHDA and CDR2 is SQIVND (reference sequence). J lost 9 bases, V lost 6 bases, and 9 bases had no gene match. The length of the CDR3 is 14 residues. The CDR3 bases are TGTGCCAGTAGCCCGGACAGGGGCGGGGTTGAGCAGTTCTTC. Protein product: CASSPDRGGVEQFF.

The chain couples TRBV5-1 to TRBJ2-1, with 7 bases matching TRBD1. Germline V gene lookup returns CDR1 SGHRS and CDR2 YFSETQ. This CDR3 has 17 residues. V was clipped by 4 bases and J by 4 bases; unmatched bases: 14. CDR3 nucleotides: TGCGCCAGCAGCATTGGTATCGGGACAGACCGTTACAATGAGCAGTTCTTC. Translated: CASSIGIGTDRYNEQFF.

The chain is built from TRBV6-5 and TRBJ2-7, with D perhaps TRBD1 (7 bases). The V end lost 5 bases, the J end lost 1 base, and 12 bases lay between the germline ends. Per the germline V gene, CDR1 is MNHEY and CDR2 is SVGAGI. The CDR3 loop spans 14 amino acids. CDR3 DNA sequence: TGTGCCAGCAGTACGCGGGACAGTTCCTACGAGCAGTACTTC. Amino acid sequence: CASSTRDSSYEQYF.

The CDR3 bases are TGTGCCAGCAGTGACCAGGGGGCGCGACGTCTGATGGGAGCTTTCTTT. Its protein product is CASSDQGARRLMGAFF. This sequence joins TRBV6-1 and TRBJ1-1, with 8 nucleotides matching TRBD1. Germline-derived CDR1 and CDR2 are MNHNS and SASEGT. The CDR3 contains 16 residues. V was clipped by 3 bases and J by 10 bases; unmatched bases: 16.

The V and J genes are TRBV4-3 and TRBJ2-3, with D maybe TRBD2 (7 bases). This CDR3 has 16 residues. Germline V gene sequence: CDR1 LGHNA, CDR2 YSLEER. V lost 4 bases and J lost 0, with 14 bases in between. The CDR3 reads CASSPRGGPSTDTQYF. CDR3 sequence (DNA): TGCGCCAGCAGCCCGAGGGGGGGTCCTAGCACAGATACGCAGTATTTT.

This clone was observed once. The V gene is TRBV2, the J gene TRBJ2-2, with a possible D match to TRBD1 (6 bases). The CDR3 runs to 14 residues. The ends were cut back, 4 bases at V and 6 bases at J, with 12 bases in the middle. Germline CDR1 is SNHLY and CDR2 is FYNNEI. The DNA of the CDR3 is TGTGCCAGCAGTGGTTATACAGGGTCCGGGGAGCTGTTTTTT. Translating gives CASSGYTGSGELFF.

A single count supports this clone. This chain uses TRBV2 with TRBJ1-2, with 7 bases identical to TRBD1. CDR3 length: 14 amino acids. V shed 6 bases and J 3 bases; nucleotides not matched to a gene: 7. Germline CDR1 is SNHLY and CDR2 is FYNNEI. This CDR3 reads CASSGQVGYYGYTF. The CDR3 DNA reads TGTGCCAGCAGCGGACAGGTTGGCTACTATGGCTACACCTTC.

The J gene is TRBJ1-3, the V gene TRBV19, with a possible D match to TRBD1 (5 bases). Per the germline V gene, CDR1 is LNHDA and CDR2 is SQIVND (reference sequence). This CDR3 contains 14 residues. V lost 7 bases, J lost 0 bases, and 10 bases lay in between. In DNA form, the CDR3 reads TGTGCCAGTACGGGACTCAGCTCTGGAAACACCATATATTTT. It encodes CASTGLSSGNTIYF.